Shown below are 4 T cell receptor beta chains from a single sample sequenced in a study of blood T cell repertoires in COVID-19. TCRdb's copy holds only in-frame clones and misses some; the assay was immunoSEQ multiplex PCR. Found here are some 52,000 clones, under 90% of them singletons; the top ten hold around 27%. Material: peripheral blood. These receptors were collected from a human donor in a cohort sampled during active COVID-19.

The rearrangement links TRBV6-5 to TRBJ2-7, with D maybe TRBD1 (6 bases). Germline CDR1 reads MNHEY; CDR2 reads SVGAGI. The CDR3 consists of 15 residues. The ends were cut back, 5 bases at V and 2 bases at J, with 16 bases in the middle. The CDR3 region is CASSPSLGQTYEQYF. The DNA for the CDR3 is TGTGCCAGCAGTCCCTCCCTAGGACAGACCTACGAGCAGTACTTC.

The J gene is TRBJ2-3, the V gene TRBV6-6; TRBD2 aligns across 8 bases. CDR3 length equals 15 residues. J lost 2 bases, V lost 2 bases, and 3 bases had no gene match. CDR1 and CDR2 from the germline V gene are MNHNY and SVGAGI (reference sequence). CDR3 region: CASSYPGGPTDTQYF. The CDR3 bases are TGTGCCAGCAGTTACCCGGGGGGGCCCACAGATACGCAGTATTTT.

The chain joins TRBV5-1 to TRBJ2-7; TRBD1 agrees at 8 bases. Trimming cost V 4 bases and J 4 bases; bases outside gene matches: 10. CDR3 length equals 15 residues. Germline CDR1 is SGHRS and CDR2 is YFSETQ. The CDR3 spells CASSPPPGQDYEQYF. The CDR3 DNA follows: TGCGCCAGCAGCCCCCCCCCGGGACAGGATTACGAGCAGTACTTC.

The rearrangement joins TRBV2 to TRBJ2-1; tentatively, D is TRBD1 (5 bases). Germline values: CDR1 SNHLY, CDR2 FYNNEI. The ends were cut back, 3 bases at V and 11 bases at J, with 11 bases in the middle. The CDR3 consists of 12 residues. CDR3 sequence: CASSDGGAKQFF. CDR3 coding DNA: TGTGCCAGCAGTGATGGTGGGGCAAAGCAGTTCTTC.